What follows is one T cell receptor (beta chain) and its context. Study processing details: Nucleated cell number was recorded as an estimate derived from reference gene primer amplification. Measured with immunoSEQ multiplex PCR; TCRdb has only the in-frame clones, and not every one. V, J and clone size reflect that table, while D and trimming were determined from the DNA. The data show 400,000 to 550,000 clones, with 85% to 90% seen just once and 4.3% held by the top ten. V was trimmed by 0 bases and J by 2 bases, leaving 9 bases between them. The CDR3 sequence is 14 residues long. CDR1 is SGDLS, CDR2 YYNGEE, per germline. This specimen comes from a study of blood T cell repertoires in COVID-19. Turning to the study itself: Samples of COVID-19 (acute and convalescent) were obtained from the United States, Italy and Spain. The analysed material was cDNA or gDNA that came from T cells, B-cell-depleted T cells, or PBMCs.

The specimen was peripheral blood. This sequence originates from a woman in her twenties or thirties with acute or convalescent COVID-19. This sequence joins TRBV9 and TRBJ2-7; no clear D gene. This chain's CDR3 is CASSVEADTYEQYF. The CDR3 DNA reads TGTGCCAGCAGCGTAGAGGCAGACACCTACGAGCAGTACTTC.